The rows below give T cell receptor beta chains drawn from one sample of a study of T cell changes during pregnancy in multiple sclerosis. Sequencing used immunoSEQ multiplex PCR; TCRdb keeps in-frame clones, though not all of them. The sample lists over 45,000 clones, 88% occurring once. Specimen: CD4+ T cells from peripheral blood mononuclear cells, collected in the second trimester of pregnancy. The source is a female donor with multiple sclerosis, enrolled in a pregnancy study. Each CDR3 is given without its conserved first and last residue.

TRBV6-5	TRBJ1-5	ASSYSGQGAGPQH
TRBV5-1	TRBJ2-1	ASSLEAASSYNEQF
TRBV28	TRBJ2-7	ASKVGGSGEQY
TRBV5-5	TRBJ2-5	ASSPTSGQETQY
TRBV12-5	TRBJ1-2	ASGWTLTGNYGYT
TRBV11-2	TRBJ1-1	ASSVTVNTEAF
TRBV4-1	TRBJ1-5	ASSQDYAGRQPQH
TRBV9	TRBJ1-4	ASSSRTGNEKLF
TRBV18	TRBJ2-7	ASSPGVGTSGSYEQY
TRBV21-1	TRBJ2-7	ASSKALLREGNEQY
TRBV27	TRBJ2-7	ASSLSRLSYEQY
TRBV28	TRBJ2-5	ASSSTGDGETQY
TRBV29-1	TRBJ2-5	SVGQAEGETQY
TRBV19	TRBJ2-5	ASMNRMQETQY
TRBV10-2	TRBJ2-7	ASSGGTSMTYEQY
TRBV9	TRBJ2-3	ASSASGTPGDTQY
TRBV2	TRBJ2-1	ASSERRVAVYNEQF
TRBV6-6	TRBJ2-4	ASSARLAGGNIQY
TRBV18	TRBJ2-1	ASSQSSGSQFGEQF
TRBV5-6	TRBJ1-2	ASSLEAGDLYGYT
TRBV11-2	TRBJ2-3	ASSSDRRNTDTQY
TRBV9	TRBJ2-2	ASSIRAGGTNTGELF
TRBV4-3	TRBJ2-5	ASSRGTSGTQETQY
TRBV28	TRBJ2-3	ASSLPPLAGGPDTQY
TRBV4-2	TRBJ2-7	ASSRSLGDEQY
TRBV5-5	TRBJ2-7	ASSITGDPHEQY